The 23 T cell receptor beta chains below all came from one sample that was sequenced in a study of blood T cell repertoires in COVID-19. The data were produced by immunoSEQ multiplex PCR, yet TCRdb's version contains in-frame clones alone and is incomplete. Among 100,000 or so clones, nearly 95% were seen once, and the ten largest hold around 4.7%. Sequencing was performed on peripheral blood. These receptor sequences come from a human donor with active COVID-19. The donor label of this sample is uncertain.

The rearrangement joins TRBV18 to TRBJ1-2; tentative D call: TRBD1 (5 bases). Germline V gene lookup returns CDR1 KGHSH and CDR2 LQKENI. The germline V and J ends were trimmed by 4 bases and 4 bases, with 10 bases remaining between them. The CDR3 sequence is 13 residues long. CDR3 amino acids: CASSQDKSYGYTF. The CDR3 region has the DNA TGTGCCAGCTCACAGGACAAGAGCTATGGCTACACCTTC.

This chain joins TRBV7-9 and TRBJ2-6; possible D gene TRBD2, 5 bases. Per the germline V gene, CDR1 is SEHNR and CDR2 is FQNEAQ (reference sequence). The V and J ends lost 5 bases and 2 bases respectively, with 13 bases between them. The CDR3 contains 16 residues. CDR3 loop: CASSARRGPGANVLTF. The CDR3 DNA follows: TGTGCCAGCAGCGCCAGGCGAGGGCCTGGGGCCAACGTCCTGACTTTC.

The rearrangement links TRBV6-5 to TRBJ2-2; 7 nucleotides agree with TRBD1. Unmatched junction bases numbered 8, after V lost 6 bases and J lost 7 bases. The CDR3 is 14 residues long. Germline V lookup: CDR1 MNHEY, CDR2 SVGAGI. CDR3: CASRTTGAGGELFF. In DNA, the CDR3 is TGTGCCAGCAGGACCACAGGGGCGGGCGGGGAGCTGTTTTTT.

CDR3 nucleotides: TGCGCCAGCAGCTCTACACTAGCGGGAGCGATCAATGAGCAGTTCTTC. Translation gives CASSSTLAGAINEQFF. The rearrangement uses TRBV5-1 and TRBJ2-1; the match to TRBD2 covers 11 bases. Trimming at V came to 3 bases and at J to 6 bases, leaving 8 bases not matched to a gene. Germline CDR1 reads SGHRS; CDR2 reads YFSETQ. The CDR3 is 16 amino acids.

The chain recombines TRBV2 with TRBJ2-2; D may be TRBD2 (6 bases). There are 15 residues in the CDR3. Germline CDR1 is SNHLY and CDR2 is FYNNEI. Between the trimmed V and J ends, which lost 7 bases and 2 bases, there was a span of 14 bases. CDR3 coding DNA: TGTGCCAGCACTAGGGAGGACACAAACACCGGGGAGCTGTTTTTT. It yields the protein CASTREDTNTGELFF.

This chain joins TRBV24-1 and TRBJ1-5; D unresolved. The CDR3 is 13 amino acids. From germline, CDR1 is KGHDR and CDR2 SFDVKD. V was cut by 4 bases and J by 1 base, with 4 bases left in between. In nucleotides, the CDR3 is TGTGCCACCAGTGACCGGAGCAATCAGCCCCAGCATTTT. This encodes CATSDRSNQPQHF.

This chain joins TRBV12-3 or TRBV12-4 and TRBJ1-2; D gene uncertain. V lost 8 bases to trimming and J lost 0 bases, with 7 bases between them. The CDR3 is 12 amino acids. CDR3 sequence: CASLISNYGYTF. CDR3 bases: TGTGCCAGCCTTATATCTAACTATGGCTACACCTTC.

The count of this clone is one. The sample has other DNA sequences that encode this CDR3 too. The chain employs TRBV19 and TRBJ2-2, with TRBD2 matching over 7 bases. V gave up 3 bases and J gave up 6 bases; unmatched junction bases: 4. The CDR3 loop spans 14 amino acids. The germline V gene encodes CDR1 LNHDA and CDR2 SQIVND (reference sequence). The CDR3 is CASSIGGRAGELFF. In nucleotides, the CDR3 is TGTGCCAGTAGTATCGGTGGGAGGGCCGGGGAGCTGTTTTTT.

The chain recombines TRBV6-4 with TRBJ2-5; 7 positions agree with TRBD2. Unmatched junction bases numbered 14, after V lost 6 bases and J lost 4 bases. This CDR3 has 16 residues. CDR1 and CDR2 from the germline V gene are MRHNA and SNTAGT. The CDR3 loop is CASRPRCGGSAETQYF. CDR3 nucleotides: TGTGCCAGCAGGCCTCGATGCGGCGGGAGTGCAGAGACCCAGTACTTC.

V is TRBV10-3 and J is TRBJ2-3; 7 positions match TRBD2. In germline, CDR1 is ENHRY, CDR2 SYGVKD. CDR3 size: 17 residues. V was pared by 2 bases and J by 3 bases, with 11 bases of the junction left unmatched. CDR3 coding DNA: TGTGCCATCAGTGAGGCGCCTCCGGGAGGTCAGACAGATACGCAGTATTTT. It encodes CAISEAPPGGQTDTQYF.

In this sample, this clone turned up once. V is TRBV7-2 and J is TRBJ2-7; D is undetermined. Germline V CDR1 and CDR2: SGHTA, FQGNSA. Trimming removed 8 bases from V and 5 bases from J, with 13 bases in between. This CDR3 has 12 residues. The CDR3 sequence is CASSPLNNEQYF. As DNA, the CDR3 is TGTGCCAGCTCCCCTCTTAACAACGAGCAGTACTTC. Full variable domain (missing parts from reference TRBV7-2 and TRBJ2-7): GAGVSQSPSNKVTEKGKDVELRCDPISGHTALYWYRQSLGQGLEFLIYFQGNSAPDKSGLPSDRFSAERTGGSVSTLTIQRTQQEDSAVYLCASSPLNNEQYFGPGTRLTVT.

V gene TRBV4-3 combines with J gene TRBJ2-5; a weak D match, TRBD2 (5 bases). Germline CDR1 reads LGHNA; CDR2 reads YSLEER. The CDR3 sequence is 17 residues long. Trimming removed 4 bases at V and 5 bases at J, with 23 bases between. CDR3 sequence reads: CASSLPEGASEEETQYF. The CDR3 region has the DNA TGCGCCAGCAGCCTCCCCGAGGGTGCGAGCGAGGAGGAGACCCAGTACTTC.

The chain is built from TRBV10-3 and TRBJ2-7; D is perhaps TRBD2 (5 bases). This CDR3 is built from 13 residues. Germline values: CDR1 ENHRY, CDR2 SYGVKD. V was clipped by 6 bases and J by 5 bases, with 14 bases between them. The CDR3 spells CAIRPPEGDEQYF. The CDR3 DNA reads TGTGCCATCAGACCCCCCGAGGGAGACGAGCAGTACTTC.

This clone has a single count. The chain recombines TRBV14 with TRBJ1-1, with 9 bases matching TRBD1. The CDR3 spans 17 residues. The germline gives CDR1 SGHDN, CDR2 FVKESK. The junction had 12 bases not matched to a gene; V was cut back by 4 bases and J by 3 bases. CDR3 in DNA: TGTGCCAGCAGCCCGCTTCGGACAGGGGATATGGACACTGAAGCTTTCTTT. This gives the protein CASSPLRTGDMDTEAFF.

The chain recombines TRBV3-1 (or the pseudogene TRBV3-2) with TRBJ2-7, with D perhaps TRBD2 (5 bases). This CDR3 has 12 residues. The germline V gene has CDR1 LGHDT and CDR2 YNNKEL (reference sequence). With 9 bases removed from V and 3 bases from J, the gap between germline ends came to 12 bases. In DNA, the CDR3 is TGTGCCAGTCGGGATGGGAGCTACGAGCAGTACTTC. It codes for CASRDGSYEQYF.

The chain employs TRBV12-5 and TRBJ1-4; TRBD1 matches 7 bases. Germline loops: CDR1 LGHNT, CDR2 FRNRAP. There are 13 residues in the CDR3. The V gene end was trimmed by 3 bases and the J gene end by 8 bases; junction bases not matched to a gene: 3. The CDR3 region has the DNA TGTGCTAGTGGTTTAAAACAGGGGGAAAAACTGTTTTTT. It is translated as CASGLKQGEKLFF. Drawing the rest from reference TRBV12-5 and TRBJ1-4, the complete variable domain is DARVTQTPRHKVTEMGQEVTMRCQPILGHNTVFWYRQTMMQGLELLAYFRNRAPLDDSGMPKDRFSAEMPDATLATLKIQPSEPRDSAVYFCASGLKQGEKLFFGSGTQLSVL.

The chain couples TRBV6-5 to TRBJ1-6, with TRBD1 as a possible D gene (6 bases). CDR1 is MNHEY, CDR2 SVGAGI, per germline. Trimming shortened V by 4 bases and J by 4 bases, and 8 bases separated the two germline ends. The CDR3 extends over 14 amino acids. CDR3 nucleotides: TGTGCCAGCAGTTCAGGGGTTTATAATTCACCCCTCCACTTT. Its protein is CASSSGVYNSPLHF.

V gene TRBV7-2 combines with J gene TRBJ2-3; 9 positions agree with TRBD2. After removal of 1 base from V and 0 bases from J, the junction contained 8 bases not matched to a gene. The CDR3 length is 18 residues. Germline V lookup: CDR1 SGHTA, CDR2 FQGNSA. For the CDR3, the DNA is TGTGCCAGCAGCTTAGAGGTGGTAGCGGGGGTTAGCACAGATACGCAGTATTTT. This encodes CASSLEVVAGVSTDTQYF.

The rearrangement uses TRBV6-1 and TRBJ1-2; D is ambiguous. This CDR3 has 15 amino acids. V was trimmed by 2 bases and J by 4 bases, leaving 14 bases between them. Germline-derived CDR1 and CDR2 are MNHNS and SASEGT. CDR3 residues: CASSEYEQAIYGYTF. In DNA form, the CDR3 reads TGTGCCAGCAGTGAATACGAGCAGGCCATCTATGGCTACACCTTC.

The CDR3 nucleotides read TGCAGCGTTGACGCGCCAGACAACTACGAGCAGTACTTC. Its protein product is CSVDAPDNYEQYF. The rearrangement joins TRBV29-1 to TRBJ2-7; D gene unclear. The CDR3 length is 13 residues. Germline CDR1 SQVTM, CDR2 ANQGSEA. Trimming pared 3 bases from V and 3 bases from J, leaving 12 bases between.

The chain has TRBV19 and TRBJ2-6; D remains ambiguous. Germline V gene sequence: CDR1 LNHDA, CDR2 SQIVND (reference sequence). The V end was cut by 6 bases, the J end by 0 bases, with 15 bases between. The CDR3 totals 17 residues. DNA of the CDR3: TGTGCCAGTAGGCCAAGTGAGGTTCCCTCTGGGGCCAACGTCCTGACTTTC. It yields the protein CASRPSEVPSGANVLTF.

This chain connects TRBV7-9 to TRBJ2-5; 11 positions agree with TRBD1. Per the germline V gene, CDR1 is SEHNR and CDR2 is FQNEAQ (reference sequence). There are 15 residues in the CDR3. Losses at the gene ends were 3 bases for V and 3 bases for J; bases not matched to a gene: 3. In nucleotides, the CDR3 is TGTGCCAGCAGCTTCGGACAGGGGGCAGAAGAGACCCAGTACTTC. Translation: CASSFGQGAEETQYF.

This chain links TRBV23-1 with TRBJ1-5, with a possible D match to TRBD1 (6 bases). TRBV23-1 is an ORF, and what it does is uncertain. The CDR3 runs 19 residues. V lost 3 bases to trimming and J lost 2 bases, with 23 bases between them. The CDR3 loop is CASSHCGGTGLGGNQPQHF. CDR3 bases: TGCGCCAGCAGTCATTGCGGGGGAACAGGGTTGGGCGGCAATCAGCCCCAGCATTTT.